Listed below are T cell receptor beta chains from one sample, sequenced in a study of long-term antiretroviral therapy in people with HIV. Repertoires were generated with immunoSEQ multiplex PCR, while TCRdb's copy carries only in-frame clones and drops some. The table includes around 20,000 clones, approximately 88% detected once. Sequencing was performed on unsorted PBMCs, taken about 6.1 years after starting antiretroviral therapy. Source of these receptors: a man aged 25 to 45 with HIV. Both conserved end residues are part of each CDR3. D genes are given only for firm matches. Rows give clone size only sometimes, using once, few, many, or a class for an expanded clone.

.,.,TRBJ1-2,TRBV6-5,TGTGCCAGCAGTTACTCCAGGTCCGGACAGCACTATGGCTACACCTTC,CASSYSRSGQHYGYTF
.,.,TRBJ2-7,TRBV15,TGTGCCACCAGCAGAGAACGCGTCTACGAGCAGTACTTC,CATSRERVYEQYF
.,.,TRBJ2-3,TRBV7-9,TGTGCCAGCAGCTCCATTCCACGCGAGGATACGCAGTATTTT,CASSSIPREDTQYF
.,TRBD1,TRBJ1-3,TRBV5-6,TGTGCCAGCAGCATTCGGACAGGGGCGCTCCTCTCTGGAAACACCATATATTTT,CASSIRTGALLSGNTIYF
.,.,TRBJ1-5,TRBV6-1,TGTGCCAGCAGTGAAGTTGGGGAATATAGCAATCAGCCCCAGCATTTT,CASSEVGEYSNQPQHF
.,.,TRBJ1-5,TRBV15,TGTGCCACCAGCAGAGATCCCGGCTCCAATCAGCCCCAGCATTTT,CATSRDPGSNQPQHF
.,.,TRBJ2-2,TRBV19,TGTGCCAGTAGGTCAGTGACCGGGGAGCTGTTTTTT,CASRSVTGELFF
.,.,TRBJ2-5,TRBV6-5,TGTGCCAGCAGTTACTCGTCAGGGCTAGAGACCCAGTACTTC,CASSYSSGLETQYF
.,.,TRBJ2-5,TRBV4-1,TGCGCCAGCAGCGACCGCACTAGCAAAGAGACCCAGTACTTC,CASSDRTSKETQYF
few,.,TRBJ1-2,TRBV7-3,TGTGCCAGCAGCCCGGACAGTTCGGGCTATGGCTACACCTTC,CASSPDSSGYGYTF
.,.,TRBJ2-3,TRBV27,TGTGCCAGCAGTTTAGAGAGAGCCACAGATACGCAGTATTTT,CASSLERATDTQYF
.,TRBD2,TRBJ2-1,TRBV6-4,TGTGCCAGCAGTCCGACTAGCGGGGGGGCCGGTGAGCAGTTCTTC,CASSPTSGGAGEQFF
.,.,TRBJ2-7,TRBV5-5,TGTGCCAGCAGCTTGGATCCTGCATCCTACGAGCAGTACTTC,CASSLDPASYEQYF
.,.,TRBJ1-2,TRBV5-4,TGTGCCAGCAGCCAACCAAATGGGGGGCGAACAGGGAAATATGGCTACACCTTC,CASSQPNGGRTGKYGYTF
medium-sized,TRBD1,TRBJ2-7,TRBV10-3,TGTGCCATCAGTGAGTCGGGGACAGGGGGCGAAAATACCTACGAGCAGTACTTC,CAISESGTGGENTYEQYF
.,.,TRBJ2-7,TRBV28,TGTGCCAGCAGCCTCGGCTGGGACCACTACGAGCAGTACTTC,CASSLGWDHYEQYF